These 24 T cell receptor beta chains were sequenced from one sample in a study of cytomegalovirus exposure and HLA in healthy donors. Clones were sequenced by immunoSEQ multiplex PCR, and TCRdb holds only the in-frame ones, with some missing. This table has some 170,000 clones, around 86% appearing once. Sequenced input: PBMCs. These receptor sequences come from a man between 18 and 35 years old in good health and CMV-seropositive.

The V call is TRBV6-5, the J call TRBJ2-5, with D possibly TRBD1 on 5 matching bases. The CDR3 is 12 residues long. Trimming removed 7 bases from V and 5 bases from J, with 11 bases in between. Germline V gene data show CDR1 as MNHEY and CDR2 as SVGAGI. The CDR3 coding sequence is TGTGCCAGCACCCAAGGGGTGGAGACCCAGTACTTC. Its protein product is CASTQGVETQYF.

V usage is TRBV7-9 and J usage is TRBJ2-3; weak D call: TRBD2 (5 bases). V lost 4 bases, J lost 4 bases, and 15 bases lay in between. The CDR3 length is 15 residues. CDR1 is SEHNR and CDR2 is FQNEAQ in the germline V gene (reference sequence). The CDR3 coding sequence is TGTGCCAGCAGCTCAACGGGGTTACCCGCAGATACGCAGTATTTT. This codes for CASSSTGLPADTQYF. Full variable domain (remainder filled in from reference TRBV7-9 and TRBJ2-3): DTGVSQNPRHKITKRGQNVTFRCDPISEHNRLYWYRQTLGQGPEFLTYFQNEAQLEKSRLLSDRFSAERPKGSFSTLEIQRTEQGDSAMYLCASSSTGLPADTQYFGPGTRLTVL.

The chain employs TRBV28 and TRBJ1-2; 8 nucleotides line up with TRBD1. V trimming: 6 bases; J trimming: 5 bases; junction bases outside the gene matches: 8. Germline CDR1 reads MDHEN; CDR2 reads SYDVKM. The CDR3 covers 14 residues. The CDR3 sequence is CASSGGGQGYGYTF. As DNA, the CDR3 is TGTGCCAGCAGCGGGGGAGGACAGGGTTATGGCTACACCTTC.

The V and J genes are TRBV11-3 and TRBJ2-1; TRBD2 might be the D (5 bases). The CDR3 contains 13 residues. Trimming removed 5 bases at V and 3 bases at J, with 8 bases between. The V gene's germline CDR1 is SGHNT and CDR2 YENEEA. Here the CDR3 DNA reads TGTGCCAGCAGCCCCGGGGACTACAATGAGCAGTTCTTC. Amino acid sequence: CASSPGDYNEQFF.

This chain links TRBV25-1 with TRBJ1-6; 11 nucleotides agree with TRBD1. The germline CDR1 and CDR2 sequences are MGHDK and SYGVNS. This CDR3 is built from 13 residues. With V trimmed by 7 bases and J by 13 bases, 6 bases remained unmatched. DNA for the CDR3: TGTGCCAGCAAGGGACAGGGGGGGGCTCCCCTCCACTTT. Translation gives CASKGQGGAPLHF.

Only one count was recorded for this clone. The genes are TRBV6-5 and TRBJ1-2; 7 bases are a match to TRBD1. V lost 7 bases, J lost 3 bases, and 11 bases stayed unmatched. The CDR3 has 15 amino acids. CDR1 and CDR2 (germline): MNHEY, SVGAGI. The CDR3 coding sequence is TGTGCCAGCACCCTGACTCAGGGGGTGGACTATGGCTACACCTTC. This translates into CASTLTQGVDYGYTF.

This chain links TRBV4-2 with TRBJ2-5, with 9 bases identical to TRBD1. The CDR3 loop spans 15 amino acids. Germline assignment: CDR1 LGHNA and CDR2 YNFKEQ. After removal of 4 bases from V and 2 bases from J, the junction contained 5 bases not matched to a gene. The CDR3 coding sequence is TGTGCCAGCAGCCCGTGGACAGGGGCGCAAGAGACCCAGTACTTC. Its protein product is CASSPWTGAQETQYF.

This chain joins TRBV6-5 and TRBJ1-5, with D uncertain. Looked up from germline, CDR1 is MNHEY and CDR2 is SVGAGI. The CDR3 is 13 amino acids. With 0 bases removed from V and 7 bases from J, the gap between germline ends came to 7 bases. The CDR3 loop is CASSYSVGQPQHF. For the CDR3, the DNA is TGTGCCAGCAGTTACTCTGTGGGCCAGCCCCAGCATTTT.

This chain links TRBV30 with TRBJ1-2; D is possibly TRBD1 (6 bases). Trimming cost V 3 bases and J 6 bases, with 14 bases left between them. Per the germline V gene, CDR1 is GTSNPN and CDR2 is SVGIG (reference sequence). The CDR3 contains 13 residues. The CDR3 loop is CAWSLTGGHGYTF. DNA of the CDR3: TGTGCCTGGAGCCTCACGGGGGGCCATGGCTACACCTTC.

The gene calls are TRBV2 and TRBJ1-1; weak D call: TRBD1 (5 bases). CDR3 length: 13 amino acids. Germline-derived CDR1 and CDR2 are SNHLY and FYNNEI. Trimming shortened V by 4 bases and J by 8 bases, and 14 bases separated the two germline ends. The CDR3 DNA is TGTGCCAGCAGTGCCCGACAGACGGCCGAAGCTTTCTTT. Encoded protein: CASSARQTAEAFF.

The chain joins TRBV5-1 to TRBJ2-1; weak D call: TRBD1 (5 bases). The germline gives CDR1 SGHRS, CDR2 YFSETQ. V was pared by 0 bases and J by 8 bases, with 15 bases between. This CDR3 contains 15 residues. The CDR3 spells CASSLDVQGSDEQFF. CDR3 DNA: TGCGCCAGCAGCTTGGATGTGCAGGGAAGTGATGAGCAGTTCTTC.

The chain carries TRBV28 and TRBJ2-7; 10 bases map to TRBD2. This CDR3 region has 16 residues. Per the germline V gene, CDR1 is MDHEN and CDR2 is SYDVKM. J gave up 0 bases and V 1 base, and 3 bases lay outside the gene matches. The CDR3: CASSLFSGRSSYEQYF. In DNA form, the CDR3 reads TGTGCCAGCAGTTTATTTAGCGGGAGGAGCTCCTACGAGCAGTACTTC.

The CDR3 DNA reads as TGCGCCAGCAGTTGGGACAGGAGGATGTACGAGCAGTACTTC. Translated, it gives CASSWDRRMYEQYF. This sequence joins TRBV10-2 and TRBJ2-7, with 8 positions matching TRBD1. V dropped 5 bases and J dropped 4; count of bases not matched to a gene: 7. The CDR3 has 14 residues. Germline loops: CDR1 WSHSY, CDR2 SAAADI.

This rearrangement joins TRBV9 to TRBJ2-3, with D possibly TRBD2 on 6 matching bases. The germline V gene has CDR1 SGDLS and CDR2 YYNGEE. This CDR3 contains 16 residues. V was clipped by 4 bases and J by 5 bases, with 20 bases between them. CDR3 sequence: CASSPSGGVGGDTQYF. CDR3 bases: TGTGCCAGCAGCCCTAGTGGGGGAGTGGGGGGAGATACGCAGTATTTT.

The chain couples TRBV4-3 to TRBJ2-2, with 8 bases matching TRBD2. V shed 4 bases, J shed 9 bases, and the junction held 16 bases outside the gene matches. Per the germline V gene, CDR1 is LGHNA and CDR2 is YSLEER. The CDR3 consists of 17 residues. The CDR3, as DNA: TGCGCCAGCAGCCGCATCCCCGACGGAGCGGGAGTTCGGGAGCTGTTTTTT. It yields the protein CASSRIPDGAGVRELFF.

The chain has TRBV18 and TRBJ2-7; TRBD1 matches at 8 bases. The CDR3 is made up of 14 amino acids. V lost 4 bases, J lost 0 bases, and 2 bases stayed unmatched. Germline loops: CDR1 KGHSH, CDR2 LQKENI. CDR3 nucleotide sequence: TGTGCCAGCTCACGGGACAGGAGCTCCTACGAGCAGTACTTC. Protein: CASSRDRSSYEQYF.

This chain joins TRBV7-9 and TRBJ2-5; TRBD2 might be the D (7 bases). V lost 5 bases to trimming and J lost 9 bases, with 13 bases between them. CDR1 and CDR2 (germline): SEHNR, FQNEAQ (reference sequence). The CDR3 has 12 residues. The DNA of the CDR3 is TGTGCCAGCAGCGGAAGGGAGGGGGCCCAGTACTTC. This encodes CASSGREGAQYF.

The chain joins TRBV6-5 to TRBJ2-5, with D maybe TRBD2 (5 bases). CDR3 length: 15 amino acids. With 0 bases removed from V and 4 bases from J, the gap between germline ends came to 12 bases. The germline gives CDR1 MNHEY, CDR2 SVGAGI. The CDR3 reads CASSYSRASRETQYF. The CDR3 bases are TGTGCCAGCAGTTACTCGCGGGCCTCCCGAGAGACCCAGTACTTC.

The CDR3: CASSQGRAYNQPQHF. The CDR3 DNA is TGCGCCAGCAGCCAAGGCAGGGCCTACAATCAGCCCCAGCATTTT. V and J are TRBV4-1 and TRBJ1-5; D might be TRBD1 (5 bases). Germline values: CDR1 MGHRA, CDR2 YSYEKL. The CDR3 is made up of 15 amino acids. Trimming removed 1 base at V and 3 bases at J, with 10 bases between.

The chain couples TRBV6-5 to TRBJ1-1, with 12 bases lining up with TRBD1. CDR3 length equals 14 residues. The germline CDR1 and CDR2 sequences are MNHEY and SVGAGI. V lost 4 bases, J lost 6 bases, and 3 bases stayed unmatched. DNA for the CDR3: TGTGCCAGCAGTTCGGGACAGGGGGCGGCTGAAGCTTTCTTT. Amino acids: CASSSGQGAAEAFF.

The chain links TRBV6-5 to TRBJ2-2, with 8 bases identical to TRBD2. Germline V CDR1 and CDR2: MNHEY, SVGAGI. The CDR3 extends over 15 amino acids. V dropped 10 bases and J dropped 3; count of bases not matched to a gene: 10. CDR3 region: CATRGGRWDTGELFF. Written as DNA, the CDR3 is TGTGCCACCCGGGGGGGGCGGTGGGACACCGGGGAGCTGTTTTTT.

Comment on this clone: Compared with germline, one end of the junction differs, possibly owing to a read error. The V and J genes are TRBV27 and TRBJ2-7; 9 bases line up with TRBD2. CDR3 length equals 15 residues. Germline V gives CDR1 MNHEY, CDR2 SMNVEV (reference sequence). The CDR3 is CVSSYQVAGGTEQYF. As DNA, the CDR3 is TGTGTCAGCAGCTACCAGGTGGCGGGAGGGACCGAGCAGTACTTC.

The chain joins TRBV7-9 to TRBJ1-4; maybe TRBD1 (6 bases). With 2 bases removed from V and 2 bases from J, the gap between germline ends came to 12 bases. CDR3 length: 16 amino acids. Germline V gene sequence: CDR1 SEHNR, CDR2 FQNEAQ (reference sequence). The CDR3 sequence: CASSLRRGGTNEKLFF. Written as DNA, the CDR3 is TGTGCCAGCAGCTTACGCAGGGGAGGGACTAATGAAAAACTGTTTTTT.

The CDR3 sequence is CASSSSRDSGGYTF. The CDR3 DNA reads as TGTGCCAGCAGCTCAAGCCGGGACAGCGGTGGCTACACCTTC. The V call is TRBV7-3, the J call TRBJ1-2; 7 bases match TRBD1. The germline V gene has CDR1 SGHTA and CDR2 FQGTGA. V lost 4 bases and J lost 7; bases outside the gene matches: 9. CDR3 length: 14 amino acids.